The TCR beta chain under discussion was sequenced for a study of glioma-infiltrating T cells after dendritic cell vaccination. TCRB CDR3 was amplified from 2 ug genomic DNA or less. Amplification used 60 V beta primers and 13 J beta primers. TCRdb keeps only in-frame clones here, not all; method: immunoSEQ multiplex PCR. The sample yields about 32,000 clones, 90% to 95% seen once. The receptor's source is a human donor with glioblastoma. The material was blood, obtained before dendritic cell vaccination.

The CDR3 region has the DNA TGTGCCAGCAGCCGAGGGTTTGCAACTAATGAAAAACTGTTTTTT. Its protein is CASSRGFATNEKLFF. The chain combines TRBV2 with TRBJ1-4; no reliable D call. Looked up from germline, CDR1 is SNHLY and CDR2 is FYNNEI. This CDR3 is built from 15 residues. Trimming shortened V by 6 bases and J by 0 bases, and 11 bases separated the two germline ends.